The T cell receptor (beta chain) described here comes from a study of T cells after posttransplantation cyclophosphamide. Overall study findings and caveats: TRB clonality was highly associated with recipient CMV seropositivity and reactivation. Later post-transplant blood repertoires were often dominated by donor CD8+ memory clones.

This clone was detected only a few times. Antigen specificity is unknown. Germline CDR1 and CDR2: SGHTA and FQGNSA. The CDR3 runs to 17 residues. V was clipped by 5 bases and J by 0 bases; unmatched bases: 12. The protocol was immunoSEQ multiplex PCR, while the TCRdb copy is restricted to in-frame clones and leaves out a portion. The sample holds about 30,000 clones, and no clone turns up only once. The chain couples TRBV7-2 to TRBJ2-7; 8 nucleotides match TRBD2. The sequenced sample consisted of PBMCs. The TCR comes from a woman aged 55-70 years in good health, CMV-negative, and a related stem cell transplant donor. The CDR3 is CASSAAGVAGFSYEQYF. Written as DNA, the CDR3 is TGTGCCAGCAGCGCCGCTGGGGTAGCGGGGTTCTCCTACGAGCAGTACTTC.